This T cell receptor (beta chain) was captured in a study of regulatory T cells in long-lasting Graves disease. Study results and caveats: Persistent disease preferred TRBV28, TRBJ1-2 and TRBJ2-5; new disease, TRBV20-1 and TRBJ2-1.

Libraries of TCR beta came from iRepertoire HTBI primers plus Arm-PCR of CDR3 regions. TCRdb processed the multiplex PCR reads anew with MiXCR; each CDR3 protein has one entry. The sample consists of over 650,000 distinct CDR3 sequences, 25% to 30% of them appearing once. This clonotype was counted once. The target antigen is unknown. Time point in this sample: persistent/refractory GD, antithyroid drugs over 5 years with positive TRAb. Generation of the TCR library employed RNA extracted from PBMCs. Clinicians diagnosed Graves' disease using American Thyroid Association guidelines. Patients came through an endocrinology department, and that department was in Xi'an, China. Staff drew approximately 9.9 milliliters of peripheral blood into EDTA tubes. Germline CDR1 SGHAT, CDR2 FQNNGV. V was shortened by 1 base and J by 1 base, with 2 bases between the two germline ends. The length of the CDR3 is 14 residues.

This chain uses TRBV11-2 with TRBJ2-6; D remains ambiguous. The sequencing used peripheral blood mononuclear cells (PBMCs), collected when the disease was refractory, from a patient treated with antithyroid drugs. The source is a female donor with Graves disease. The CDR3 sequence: CASSLASGANVLTF. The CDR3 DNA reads TGTGCCAGCAGCTTAGCGTCTGGGGCCAACGTCCTGACTTTC.